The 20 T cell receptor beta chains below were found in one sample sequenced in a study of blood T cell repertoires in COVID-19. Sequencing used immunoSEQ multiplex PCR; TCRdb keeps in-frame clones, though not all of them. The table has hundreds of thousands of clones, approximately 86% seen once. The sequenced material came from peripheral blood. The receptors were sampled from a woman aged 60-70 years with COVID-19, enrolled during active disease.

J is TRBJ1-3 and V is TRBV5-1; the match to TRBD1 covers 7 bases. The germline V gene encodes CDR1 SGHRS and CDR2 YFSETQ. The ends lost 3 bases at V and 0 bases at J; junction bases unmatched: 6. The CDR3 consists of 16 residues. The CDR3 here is CASSWGTVPSGNTIYF. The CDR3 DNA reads TGCGCCAGCAGCTGGGGGACAGTTCCCTCTGGAAACACCATATATTTT.

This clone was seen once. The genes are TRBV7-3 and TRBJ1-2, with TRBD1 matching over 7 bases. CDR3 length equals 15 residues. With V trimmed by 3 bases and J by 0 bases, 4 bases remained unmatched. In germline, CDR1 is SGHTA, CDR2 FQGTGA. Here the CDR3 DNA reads TGTGCCAGCAGCTTGACAGGGATTACTAACTATGGCTACACCTTC. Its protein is CASSLTGITNYGYTF. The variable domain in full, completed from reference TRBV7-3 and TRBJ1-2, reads GAGVSQTPSNKVTEKGKYVELRCDPISGHTALYWYRQSLGQGPEFLIYFQGTGAADDSGLPNDRFFAVRPEGSVSTLKIQRTERGDSAVYLCASSLTGITNYGYTFGSGTRLTVV.

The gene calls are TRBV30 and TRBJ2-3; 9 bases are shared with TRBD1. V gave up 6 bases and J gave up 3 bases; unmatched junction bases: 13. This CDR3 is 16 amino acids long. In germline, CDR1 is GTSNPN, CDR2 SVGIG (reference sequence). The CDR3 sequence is CACYPGTGSETDTQYF. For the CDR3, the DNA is TGTGCCTGTTATCCCGGGACAGGGAGTGAGACAGATACGCAGTATTTT.

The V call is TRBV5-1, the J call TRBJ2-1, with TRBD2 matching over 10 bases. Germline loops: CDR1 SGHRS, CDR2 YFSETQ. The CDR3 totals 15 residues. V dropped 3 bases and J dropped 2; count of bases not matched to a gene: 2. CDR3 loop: CASSSGTSAYNEQFF. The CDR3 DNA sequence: TGCGCCAGCAGCTCCGGGACTAGCGCCTACAATGAGCAGTTCTTC. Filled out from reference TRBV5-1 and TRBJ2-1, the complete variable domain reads KAGVTQTPRYLIKTRGQQVTLSCSPISGHRSVSWYQQTPGQGLQFLFEYFSETQRNKGNFPGRFSGRQFSNSRSEMNVSTLELGDSALYLCASSSGTSAYNEQFFGPGTRLTVL.

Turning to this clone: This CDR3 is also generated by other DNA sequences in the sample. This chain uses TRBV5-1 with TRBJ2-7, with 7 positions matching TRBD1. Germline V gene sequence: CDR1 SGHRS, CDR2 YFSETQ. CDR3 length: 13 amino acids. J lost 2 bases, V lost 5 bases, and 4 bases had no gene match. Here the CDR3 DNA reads TGCGCCAGCAGTCGGGACAGCCCCTACGAGCAGTACTTC. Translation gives CASSRDSPYEQYF.

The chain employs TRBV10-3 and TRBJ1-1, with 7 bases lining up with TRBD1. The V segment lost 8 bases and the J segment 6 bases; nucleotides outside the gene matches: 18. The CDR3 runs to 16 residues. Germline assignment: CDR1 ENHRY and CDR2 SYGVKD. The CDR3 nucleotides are TGTGCCATCGGGGACCAAGACAGGGTCGCGAAGGCTGAAGCTTTCTTT. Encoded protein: CAIGDQDRVAKAEAFF.

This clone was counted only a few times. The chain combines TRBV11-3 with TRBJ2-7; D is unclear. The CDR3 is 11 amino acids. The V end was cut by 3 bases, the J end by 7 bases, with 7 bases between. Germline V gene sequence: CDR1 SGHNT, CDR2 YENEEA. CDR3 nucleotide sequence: TGTGCCAGCAGCTTTGGCCATGAGCAGTACTTC. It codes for CASSFGHEQYF.

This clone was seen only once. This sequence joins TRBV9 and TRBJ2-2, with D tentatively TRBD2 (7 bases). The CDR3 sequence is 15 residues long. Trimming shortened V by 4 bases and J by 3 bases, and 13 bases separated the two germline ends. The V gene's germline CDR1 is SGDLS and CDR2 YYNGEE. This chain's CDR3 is CASSLQGRDTGELFF. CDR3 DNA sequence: TGTGCCAGCAGCCTGCAGGGGAGGGACACCGGGGAGCTGTTTTTT.

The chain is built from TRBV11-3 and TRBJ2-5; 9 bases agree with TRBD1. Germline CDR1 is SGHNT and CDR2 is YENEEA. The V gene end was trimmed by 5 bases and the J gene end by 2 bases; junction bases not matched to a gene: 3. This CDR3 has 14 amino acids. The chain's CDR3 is CASSRDRGQETQYF. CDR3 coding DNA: TGTGCCAGCAGCAGAGACAGGGGGCAAGAGACCCAGTACTTC.

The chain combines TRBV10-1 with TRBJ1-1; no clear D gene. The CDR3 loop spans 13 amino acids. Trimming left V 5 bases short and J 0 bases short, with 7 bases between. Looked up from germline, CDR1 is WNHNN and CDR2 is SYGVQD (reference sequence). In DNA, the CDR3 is TGCGCCAGCAGTAAGAGGATGAACACTGAAGCTTTCTTT. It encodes CASSKRMNTEAFF.

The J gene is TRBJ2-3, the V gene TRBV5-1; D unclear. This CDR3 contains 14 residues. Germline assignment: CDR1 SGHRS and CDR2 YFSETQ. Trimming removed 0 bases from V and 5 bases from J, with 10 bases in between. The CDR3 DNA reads TGCGCCAGCAGCTTGGTAGCTTTGAGAGATACGCAGTATTTT. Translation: CASSLVALRDTQYF.

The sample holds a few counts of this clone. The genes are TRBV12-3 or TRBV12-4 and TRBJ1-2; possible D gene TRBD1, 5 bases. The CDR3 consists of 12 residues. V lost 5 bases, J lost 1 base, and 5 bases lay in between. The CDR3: CASSQGNYGYTF. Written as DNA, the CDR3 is TGTGCCAGCAGTCAGGGTAACTATGGCTACACCTTC.

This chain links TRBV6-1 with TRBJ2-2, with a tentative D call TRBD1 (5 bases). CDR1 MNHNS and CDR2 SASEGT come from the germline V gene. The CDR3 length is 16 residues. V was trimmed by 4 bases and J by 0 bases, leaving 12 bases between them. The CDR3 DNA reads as TGTGCCAGCAGTGTCCAGTGGGGCTCGAACACCGGGGAGCTGTTTTTT. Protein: CASSVQWGSNTGELFF.

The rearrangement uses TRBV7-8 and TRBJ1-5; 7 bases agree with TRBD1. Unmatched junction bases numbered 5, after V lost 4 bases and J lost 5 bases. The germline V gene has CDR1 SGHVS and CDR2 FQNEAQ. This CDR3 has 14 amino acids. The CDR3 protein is CASSSRQGDQPQHF. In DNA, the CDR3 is TGTGCCAGCAGCTCCCGACAGGGTGATCAGCCCCAGCATTTT.

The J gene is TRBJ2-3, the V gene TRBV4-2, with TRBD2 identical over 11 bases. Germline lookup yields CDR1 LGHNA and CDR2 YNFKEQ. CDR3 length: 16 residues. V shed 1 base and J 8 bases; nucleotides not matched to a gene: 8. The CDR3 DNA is TGTGCCAGCAGCCAAGGGGAACTAGCGGGGGCGGGTACGCAGTATTTT. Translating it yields CASSQGELAGAGTQYF.

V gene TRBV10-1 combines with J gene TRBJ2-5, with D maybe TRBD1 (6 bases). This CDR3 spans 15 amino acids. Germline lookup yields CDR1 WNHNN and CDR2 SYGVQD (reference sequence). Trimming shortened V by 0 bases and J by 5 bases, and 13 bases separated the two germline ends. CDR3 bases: TGCGCCAGCAGTGAGTCAACAGGGTTGATGGAGACCCAGTACTTC. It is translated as CASSESTGLMETQYF.

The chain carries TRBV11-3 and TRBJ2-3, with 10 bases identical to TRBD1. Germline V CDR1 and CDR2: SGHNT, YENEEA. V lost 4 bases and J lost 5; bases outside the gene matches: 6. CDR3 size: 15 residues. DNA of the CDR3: TGTGCCAGCAGCTCCGGACAGGGGGTGGGAGATACGCAGTATTTT. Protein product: CASSSGQGVGDTQYF. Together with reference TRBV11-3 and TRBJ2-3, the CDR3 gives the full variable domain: EAGVVQSPRYKIIEKKQPVAFWCNPISGHNTLYWYLQNLGQGPELLIRYENEEAVDDSQLPKDRFSAERLKGVDSTLKIQPAELGDSAVYLCASSSGQGVGDTQYFGPGTRLTVL.

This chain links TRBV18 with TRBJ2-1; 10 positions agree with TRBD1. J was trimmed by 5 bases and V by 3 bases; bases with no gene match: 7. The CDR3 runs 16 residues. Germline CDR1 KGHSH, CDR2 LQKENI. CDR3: CASSPQRDRGHNEQFF. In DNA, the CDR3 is TGTGCCAGCTCACCTCAGAGGGACAGGGGCCACAATGAGCAGTTCTTC.

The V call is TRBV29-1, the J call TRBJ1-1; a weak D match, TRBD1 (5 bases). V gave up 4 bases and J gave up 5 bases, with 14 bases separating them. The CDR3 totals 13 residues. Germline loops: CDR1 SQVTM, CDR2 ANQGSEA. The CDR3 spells CSVASSRETEAFF. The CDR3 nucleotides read TGCAGCGTTGCCAGTTCCAGGGAAACTGAAGCTTTCTTT.

For the CDR3, the DNA is TGTGCCAGCAGCTCCTGGCCCAGGGGAAGGGACTATGGCTACACCTTC. It codes for CASSSWPRGRDYGYTF. This chain uses TRBV11-2 with TRBJ1-2, with D possibly matching TRBD1 (6 bases). The CDR3 sequence is 16 residues long. V lost 4 bases, J lost 3 bases, and 18 bases lay in between. Germline V gene lookup returns CDR1 SGHAT and CDR2 FQNNGV.